One sample yielded the 20 T cell receptor beta chains listed below, sequenced in a study of T cell responses to AZD1222 COVID-19 vaccine. Here immunoSEQ multiplex PCR was the method, and the copy in TCRdb shows in-frame clones only, minus some. Of about 140,000 clones in the sample, approximately 91% were seen once. The sequencing here drew on peripheral blood, taken 28 days after the second AZD1222 dose. Every receptor here comes from an adult who received the AZD1222 COVID-19 vaccine.

This clone has only one observation. The chain recombines TRBV28 with TRBJ2-3; maybe TRBD2 (6 bases). V lost 1 base and J 0 bases, leaving 17 bases between the germline ends. Germline V gives CDR1 MDHEN, CDR2 SYDVKM. The CDR3 has 18 residues. CDR3 sequence (DNA): TGTGCCAGCAGTTTATATGCCGGTGACGGGAGAAGCACAGATACGCAGTATTTT. Translating gives CASSLYAGDGRSTDTQYF.

The chain carries TRBV7-9 and TRBJ1-2; no firm D call. V dropped 0 bases and J dropped 0 bases, with 8 bases sitting between them. Germline V gene sequence: CDR1 SEHNR, CDR2 FQNEAQ (reference sequence). The CDR3 covers 15 residues. The CDR3 reads CASSLASVSNYGYTF. The CDR3 region has the DNA TGTGCCAGCAGCTTAGCGTCAGTTTCTAACTATGGCTACACCTTC.

V usage is TRBV19 and J usage is TRBJ1-1; D uncertain. This CDR3 spans 13 amino acids. CDR1 is LNHDA and CDR2 is SQIVND in the germline V gene (reference sequence). V lost 5 bases and J 0 bases, leaving 7 bases between the germline ends. The CDR3 here is CASSPVLNTEAFF. The CDR3, as DNA: TGTGCCAGTAGTCCGGTATTGAACACTGAAGCTTTCTTT.

The chain joins TRBV7-2 to TRBJ2-3; D remains ambiguous. CDR1 is SGHTA and CDR2 is FQGNSA in the germline V gene. Trimming removed 4 bases from V and 4 bases from J, with 9 bases in between. CDR3 length: 13 residues. This CDR3 reads CASSSEAPDTQYF. The CDR3 nucleotides read TGTGCCAGCAGCTCAGAGGCCCCAGATACGCAGTATTTT. The variable domain in full, completed from reference TRBV7-2 and TRBJ2-3, reads GAGVSQSPSNKVTEKGKDVELRCDPISGHTALYWYRQSLGQGLEFLIYFQGNSAPDKSGLPSDRFSAERTGGSVSTLTIQRTQQEDSAVYLCASSSEAPDTQYFGPGTRLTVL.

The genes are TRBV19 and TRBJ1-4; maybe TRBD1 (6 bases). This CDR3 has 15 residues. The germline V gene encodes CDR1 LNHDA and CDR2 SQIVND (reference sequence). Trimming left V 4 bases short and J 5 bases short, with 14 bases between. CDR3 sequence (DNA): TGTGCCAGTAGTACGACAGGTGCGCTAAATGAAAAACTGTTTTTT. Its protein product is CASSTTGALNEKLFF.

The V gene is TRBV3-1 (or the pseudogene TRBV3-2), the J gene TRBJ1-2; D gene unclear. This CDR3 has 16 amino acids. Trimming took off 1 base at V and 4 bases at J, with 16 bases between the two ends. CDR1 LGHDT and CDR2 YNNKEL come from the germline V gene (reference sequence). The CDR3 DNA is TGTGCCAGCAGCCAAGGGGTGCAGGTCTCTATCTATGGCTACACCTTC. This translates into CASSQGVQVSIYGYTF.

In DNA, the CDR3 is TGTGCCAGCAGTTACTTGAACAGGGGGGCCAACGAGCAGTACTTC. This translates into CASSYLNRGANEQYF. This chain links TRBV6-2 or TRBV6-3 with TRBJ2-7; 8 bases line up with TRBD1. The CDR3 is 15 amino acids. V trimming: 1 base; J trimming: 5 bases; junction bases outside the gene matches: 7. CDR1 and CDR2 from the germline V gene are MNHEY and SVGEGT.

V gene TRBV10-2 combines with J gene TRBJ2-7; 10 bases fit TRBD2. V shed 4 bases and J 3 bases; nucleotides not matched to a gene: 6. CDR3 length: 15 residues. Germline CDR1 is WSHSY and CDR2 is SAAADI. CDR3 in amino acids: CASSGLAGGDYEQYF. The CDR3 DNA reads as TGCGCCAGCAGTGGCTTAGCGGGGGGAGACTACGAGCAGTACTTC.

V is TRBV15 and J is TRBJ1-6; D unresolved. The V and J ends lost 3 bases and 9 bases respectively, with 21 bases between them. This CDR3 comprises 17 residues. Germline V lookup: CDR1 LNHNV, CDR2 YYDKDF (reference sequence). CDR3 sequence reads: CATSSWEGLGGFSPLHF. The CDR3 DNA is TGTGCCACCAGCAGTTGGGAGGGCTTGGGTGGTTTTTCACCCCTCCACTTT.

In its sample, this clone was seen once. The chain is built from TRBV5-4 and TRBJ2-2; no firm D call. Germline CDR1 and CDR2: SGHNT and YYREEE (reference sequence). This CDR3 is built from 15 residues. Trimming shortened V by 2 bases and J by 3 bases, and 11 bases separated the two germline ends. CDR3 sequence (DNA): TGTGCCAGCAGCTTAATTGGCGAAGACACCGGGGAGCTGTTTTTT. It encodes CASSLIGEDTGELFF. Based on the CDR3 plus reference TRBV5-4 and TRBJ2-2, the full variable domain is ETGVTQSPTHLIKTRGQQVTLRCSSQSGHNTVSWYQQALGQGPQFIFQYYREEENGRGNFPPRFSGLQFPNYSSELNVNALELDDSALYLCASSLIGEDTGELFFGEGSRLTVL.

The chain recombines TRBV28 with TRBJ2-7, with 9 bases fitting TRBD2. Germline V gives CDR1 MDHEN, CDR2 SYDVKM. The CDR3 is 16 amino acids. V shed 1 base, J shed 2 bases, and the junction held 6 bases outside the gene matches. In DNA form, the CDR3 reads TGTGCCAGCAGTTTATTACTAGCGGGTGACGCCTACGAGCAGTACTTC. This encodes CASSLLLAGDAYEQYF.

This clone appeared a few times. The chain is built from TRBV9 and TRBJ1-5, with a weak D call TRBD1 (5 bases). Trimming cost V 0 bases and J 2 bases, with 9 bases left between them. There are 15 residues in the CDR3. Germline V CDR1 and CDR2: SGDLS, YYNGEE. Written as DNA, the CDR3 is TGTGCCAGCAGCGTAGCGGGGGTGGGCAATCAGCCCCAGCATTTT. Translation: CASSVAGVGNQPQHF.

The count of this clone is one. CDR3 DNA sequence: TGTGCCAGCAGCCACGGACAGGGCTCTGGTCCCCAGCATTTT. Protein: CASSHGQGSGPQHF. The rearrangement links TRBV28 to TRBJ1-5, with 8 bases fitting TRBD1. This CDR3 is built from 14 residues. The junction had 11 bases not matched to a gene; V was cut back by 6 bases and J by 10 bases. CDR1 and CDR2 (germline): MDHEN, SYDVKM. Full variable domain (outside the CDR3, taken from reference TRBV28 and TRBJ1-5): DVKVTQSSRYLVKRTGEKVFLECVQDMDHENMFWYRQDPGLGLRLIYFSYDVKMKEKGDIPEGYSVSREKKERFSLILESASTNQTSMYLCASSHGQGSGPQHFGDGTRLSIL.

This chain joins TRBV4-2 and TRBJ2-2; no clear D. Germline values: CDR1 LGHNA, CDR2 YNFKEQ. This CDR3 comprises 15 residues. With 0 bases removed from V and 5 bases from J, the gap between germline ends came to 10 bases. The CDR3 bases are TGTGCCAGCAGCCAAGAGGTGTACGGGACCGGGGAGCTGTTTTTT. This encodes CASSQEVYGTGELFF.

This clone appeared a few times. The chain couples TRBV2 to TRBJ2-2; D remains unclear. This CDR3 is 15 amino acids long. CDR1 SNHLY and CDR2 FYNNEI come from the germline V gene. Trimming removed 0 bases from V and 4 bases from J, with 9 bases in between. CDR3 DNA: TGTGCCAGCAGTGAAGCAAGACTCCCCACCGGGGAGCTGTTTTTT. Its protein is CASSEARLPTGELFF.

The chain combines TRBV28 with TRBJ2-7, with a weak D call TRBD1 (5 bases). CDR1 MDHEN and CDR2 SYDVKM come from the germline V gene. The CDR3 spans 12 residues. V was pared by 6 bases and J by 4 bases, with 10 bases between. The chain's CDR3 is CASRTRDYEQYF. For the CDR3, the DNA is TGTGCCAGCAGGACCAGGGATTACGAGCAGTACTTC.

This rearrangement joins TRBV5-1 to TRBJ1-6; tentatively, D is TRBD1 (6 bases). The V gene's germline CDR1 is SGHRS and CDR2 YFSETQ. Trimming shortened V by 0 bases and J by 6 bases, and 16 bases separated the two germline ends. This CDR3 has 17 residues. The CDR3 here is CASSLEWSGVSNSPLHF. CDR3 nucleotides: TGCGCCAGCAGCTTGGAGTGGTCAGGGGTTTCTAATTCACCCCTCCACTTT.

This rearrangement joins TRBV28 to TRBJ1-6; 11 bases match TRBD1. Germline-derived CDR1 and CDR2 are MDHEN and SYDVKM. This CDR3 has 18 residues. Trimming took 6 bases from V and 4 from J; bases not matched to a gene: 11. CDR3 nucleotides: TGTGCCAGCAGCCGCGGACAGGGGGCAGTGGATTATAATTCACCCCTCCACTTT. As protein: CASSRGQGAVDYNSPLHF.

This CDR3 is CASSRGGEKLFF. CDR3 coding DNA: TGTGCCAGCTCCAGAGGAGGTGAAAAACTGTTTTTT. The V gene is TRBV7-9, the J gene TRBJ1-4, with no clear D. Germline CDR1 is SEHNR and CDR2 is FQNEAQ (reference sequence). The V and J ends lost 8 bases and 7 bases respectively, with 11 bases between them. This CDR3 has 12 residues.

The CDR3 protein is CASSFGGGLLNTEAFF. The DNA for the CDR3 is TGTGCCAGCAGTTTCGGGGGGGGACTGTTGAACACTGAAGCTTTCTTT. The rearrangement links TRBV27 to TRBJ1-1; perhaps TRBD1 as D (5 bases). This CDR3 is 16 amino acids long. In germline, CDR1 is MNHEY, CDR2 SMNVEV (reference sequence). V lost 3 bases and J 0 bases, leaving 14 bases between the germline ends.